This passage covers 31 T cell receptor beta chains from one sample sequenced in a study of cytomegalovirus exposure and HLA in healthy donors. The table came from immunoSEQ multiplex PCR; TCRdb's copy has only in-frame clones and leaves some out. The table records about 120,000 clones, 80% to 90% of them present only once. Source material: PBMCs. The receptors were gathered from a woman aged 18 to 35 in good health and CMV-seronegative.

This sequence joins TRBV7-2 and TRBJ1-5, with TRBD1 matching over 8 bases. The V and J ends lost 5 bases and 3 bases, in that order; junction bases with no gene match: 6. Germline CDR1 and CDR2: SGHTA and FQGNSA. The CDR3 loop spans 15 amino acids. DNA of the CDR3: TGTGCCAGCAGCCCTTTGGGACAGGTCAATCAGCCCCAGCATTTT. Its protein product is CASSPLGQVNQPQHF. The full variable domain, its missing parts supplied by reference TRBV7-2 and TRBJ1-5, is GAGVSQSPSNKVTEKGKDVELRCDPISGHTALYWYRQSLGQGLEFLIYFQGNSAPDKSGLPSDRFSAERTGGSVSTLTIQRTQQEDSAVYLCASSPLGQVNQPQHFGDGTRLSIL.

This chain links TRBV19 with TRBJ2-1, with 9 bases identical to TRBD1. J lost 2 bases, V lost 4 bases, and 3 bases had no gene match. Germline loops: CDR1 LNHDA, CDR2 SQIVND (reference sequence). The CDR3 has 15 residues. CDR3 residues: CASSSNRGPYNEQFF. CDR3 DNA: TGTGCCAGTAGTAGCAACAGGGGGCCCTACAATGAGCAGTTCTTC. Using reference TRBV19 and TRBJ2-1 for the parts outside the CDR3, the full variable domain is DGGITQSPKYLFRKEGQNVTLSCEQNLNHDAMYWYRQDPGQGLRLIYYSQIVNDFQKGDIAEGYSVSREKKESFPLTVTSAQKNPTAFYLCASSSNRGPYNEQFFGPGTRLTVL.

This clone showed up just once. One end of the junction is discordant with germline, which a read error may explain. V gene TRBV6-1 combines with J gene TRBJ2-7; D is possibly TRBD1 (6 bases). The CDR3 is 13 amino acids. Per the germline V gene, CDR1 is MNHNS and CDR2 is SASEGT. CDR3: CASREGQLDEQYF. CDR3 DNA sequence: TGTGCCAGCAGGGAAGGACAGCTCGACGAGCAGTACTTC.

The chain uses TRBV5-1 and TRBJ1-1, with D unresolved. The CDR3 is made up of 14 amino acids. The V end was cut by 3 bases, the J end by 10 bases, with 19 bases between. Per the germline V gene, CDR1 is SGHRS and CDR2 is YFSETQ. The CDR3 loop reads CASSSINLGGGAFF. The CDR3 DNA reads as TGCGCCAGCAGCTCAATAAACCTTGGCGGAGGAGCTTTCTTT. The full variable domain, with the rest looked up from reference TRBV5-1 and TRBJ1-1, is KAGVTQTPRYLIKTRGQQVTLSCSPISGHRSVSWYQQTPGQGLQFLFEYFSETQRNKGNFPGRFSGRQFSNSRSEMNVSTLELGDSALYLCASSSINLGGGAFFGQGTRLTVV.

The chain uses TRBV29-1 and TRBJ2-1, with a tentative D call TRBD1 (8 bases). This CDR3 comprises 16 residues. V was pared by 0 bases and J by 2 bases, with 14 bases between. Germline lookup yields CDR1 SQVTM and CDR2 ANQGSEA. Written as DNA, the CDR3 is TGCAGCGTTGAAGAAGGGGGGGGACAGGCCTACAATGAGCAGTTCTTC. The encoded protein is CSVEEGGGQAYNEQFF.

This clone was detected only a few times. The chain carries TRBV19 and TRBJ1-1, with a possible D match to TRBD1 (5 bases). V was cut by 4 bases and J by 6 bases, with 12 bases left in between. CDR3 size: 13 residues. Germline values: CDR1 LNHDA, CDR2 SQIVND (reference sequence). DNA of the CDR3: TGTGCCAGTAGTAAGGGGTGGGACTCTGAAGCTTTCTTT. Translation gives CASSKGWDSEAFF.

This clone was seen a single time. The V gene is TRBV27, the J gene TRBJ2-1; 11 nucleotides align to TRBD2. Trimming cost V 6 bases and J 4 bases; bases outside gene matches: 5. There are 15 residues in the CDR3. The V gene's germline CDR1 is MNHEY and CDR2 SMNVEV (reference sequence). CDR3 amino acids: CASRVLAGGYNEQFF. Written as DNA, the CDR3 is TGTGCCAGCAGGGTTCTAGCGGGGGGATACAATGAGCAGTTCTTC.

The chain employs TRBV7-3 and TRBJ2-1, with D possibly TRBD2 on 5 matching bases. The CDR3 loop spans 15 amino acids. V shed 4 bases and J shed 12 bases, with 22 bases lying between them. CDR1 and CDR2 (germline): SGHTA, FQGTGA. Written as DNA, the CDR3 is TGTGCCAGCAGCTCACAAGAGCCGGGAATTAAGGGGCAGTTCTTC. It codes for CASSSQEPGIKGQFF.

This clone was counted ten times or more. V usage is TRBV6-4 and J usage is TRBJ2-1; 7 nucleotides line up with TRBD2. Germline trimming cut 2 bases from V and 4 bases from J; bases unmatched to any gene: 2. There are 14 residues in the CDR3. The germline CDR1 and CDR2 sequences are MRHNA and SNTAGT. The CDR3 bases are TGTGCCAGCAGTGACGGGGGGGATTACAATGAGCAGTTCTTC. This sequence encodes CASSDGGDYNEQFF.

This rearrangement joins TRBV21-1 to TRBJ1-4. TRBV21-1 is labeled a pseudogene. The CDR3 spans 18 residues. CDR3 bases: TGTGCCAGCAGCAAAGTGCTGGGACTTAGGGGCACTAATGAAAAACTGTTTTTT. Its protein product is CASSKVLGLRGTNEKLFF.

This clone was detected once. V usage is TRBV29-1 and J usage is TRBJ1-2; D is possibly TRBD1 (6 bases). Trimming removed 6 bases at V and 7 bases at J, with 15 bases between. Per germline, CDR1 SQVTM and CDR2 ANQGSEA. The CDR3 totals 12 residues. The CDR3 here is CSVFRDISGYTF. The CDR3 DNA reads TGCAGCGTATTCCGGGACATCAGTGGCTACACCTTC.

The V call is TRBV7-9, the J call TRBJ1-2; D remains unclear. The germline V and J ends were trimmed by 5 bases and 4 bases, with 17 bases remaining between them. Per germline, CDR1 SEHNR and CDR2 FQNEAQ (reference sequence). The CDR3 contains 15 residues. CDR3 DNA sequence: TGTGCCAGCAGCCAGACTCGGGAGACTATCTATGGCTACACCTTC. It specifies CASSQTRETIYGYTF.

The CDR3 here is CASSLYRGGNNEQFF. The CDR3 DNA reads as TGTGCCAGCAGCCTATACAGGGGGGGAAACAATGAGCAGTTCTTC. V and J are TRBV7-2 and TRBJ2-1; a possible D gene is TRBD1 (8 bases). From germline, CDR1 is SGHTA and CDR2 FQGNSA. V dropped 5 bases and J dropped 5 bases, with 16 bases sitting between them. This CDR3 region has 15 residues.

This clone appeared once. The J gene is TRBJ2-1, the V gene TRBV10-3; 7 positions match TRBD1. Looked up from germline, CDR1 is ENHRY and CDR2 is SYGVKD. Trimming cost V 5 bases and J 9 bases; bases outside gene matches: 7. CDR3 length: 13 residues. CDR3 coding DNA: TGTGCCATCAGTATGACAGGGAGTGGTGAGCAGTTCTTC. This translates into CAISMTGSGEQFF.

The chain uses TRBV9 and TRBJ2-1, with D possibly TRBD2 on 7 matching bases. Trimming removed 2 bases from V and 7 bases from J, with 13 bases in between. The CDR3 is 14 residues long. Germline-derived CDR1 and CDR2 are SGDLS and YYNGEE. The CDR3 sequence: CASSVGGGPNEQFF. CDR3 coding DNA: TGTGCCAGCAGCGTTGGGGGGGGCCCGAATGAGCAGTTCTTC.

This chain joins TRBV6-6 and TRBJ2-1; TRBD1 matches at 7 bases. The V gene's germline CDR1 is MNHNY and CDR2 SVGAGI (reference sequence). Trimming cost V 6 bases and J 0 bases; bases outside gene matches: 8. The CDR3 runs 16 residues. CDR3 sequence reads: CASRPGTESSYNEQFF. In DNA, the CDR3 is TGTGCCAGCAGACCCGGGACAGAAAGCTCCTACAATGAGCAGTTCTTC.

This chain's CDR3 is CASSAEGQGYNEQFF. As DNA, the CDR3 is TGTGCCAGCAGCGCCGAGGGACAGGGATACAATGAGCAGTTCTTC. This chain joins TRBV9 and TRBJ2-1; TRBD1 agrees at 9 bases. The germline gives CDR1 SGDLS, CDR2 YYNGEE. The V gene end was trimmed by 3 bases and the J gene end by 4 bases; junction bases not matched to a gene: 5. The CDR3 is 15 amino acids.

Details on this clone: A much larger clone differs from this one at a single base, so this may be a read error. Other DNA sequences from this sample encode an identical CDR3 as well. The chain links TRBV20-1 to TRBJ1-2, with a possible D match to TRBD1 (5 bases). The CDR3 contains 11 residues. Germline assignment: CDR1 DFQATT and CDR2 SNEGSKA (reference sequence). CDR3: CSARTVDGYTF. The CDR3 nucleotides read TGCAGTGCTAGGACAGTGGACGGCTATACCTTC.

The CDR3, as DNA: TGTGCCAGCTCACCACCCACAGTTAACTATGGCTACACCTTC. Translating it yields CASSPPTVNYGYTF. The chain employs TRBV18 and TRBJ1-2; D not certain. This CDR3 contains 14 residues. CDR1 is KGHSH, CDR2 LQKENI, per germline. V gave up 0 bases and J gave up 1 base, with 6 bases separating them.

CDR3 in amino acids: CASSSPRQGNTIYF. The DNA for the CDR3 is TGTGCCAGCAGCTCCCCCCGACAGGGAAACACCATATATTTT. The rearrangement joins TRBV7-8 to TRBJ1-3; D is possibly TRBD1 (5 bases). Trimming left V 4 bases short and J 4 bases short, with 11 bases between. Per germline, CDR1 SGHVS and CDR2 FQNEAQ. The CDR3 totals 14 residues. The full variable domain, in which reference TRBV7-8 and TRBJ1-3 provide the parts outside the CDR3, is GAGVSQSPRYKVAKRGQDVALRCDPISGHVSLFWYQQALGQGPEFLTYFQNEAQLDKSGLPSDRFFAERPEGSVSTLKIQRTQQEDSAVYLCASSSPRQGNTIYFGEGSWLTVV.

This CDR3 reads CASSPRGQGFAHEQYF. CDR3 bases: TGTGCCAGCAGCCCGAGGGGACAGGGATTCGCCCACGAGCAGTACTTC. The genes are TRBV7-8 and TRBJ2-7; 9 bases line up with TRBD1. This CDR3 comprises 16 residues. V gave up 5 bases and J gave up 5 bases; unmatched junction bases: 13. Germline V gene data show CDR1 as SGHVS and CDR2 as FQNEAQ. Complete variable domain (other parts from reference TRBV7-8 and TRBJ2-7): GAGVSQSPRYKVAKRGQDVALRCDPISGHVSLFWYQQALGQGPEFLTYFQNEAQLDKSGLPSDRFFAERPEGSVSTLKIQRTQQEDSAVYLCASSPRGQGFAHEQYFGPGTRLTVT.

A word on this clone: Other nucleotide sequences from this sample produce the same CDR3. V is TRBV11-2 and J is TRBJ2-7; D is uncertain. CDR1 SGHAT and CDR2 FQNNGV come from the germline V gene. The V and J ends lost 5 bases and 3 bases respectively, with 2 bases between them. CDR3 size: 10 residues. The DNA for the CDR3 is TGTGCCAGCAGCCACTACGAGCAGTACTTC. Translated: CASSHYEQYF.

The chain couples TRBV5-6 to TRBJ2-5; D is uncertain. From germline, CDR1 is SGHDT and CDR2 YYEEEE. CDR3 length: 13 residues. The V and J ends lost 0 bases and 7 bases respectively, with 10 bases between them. CDR3 coding DNA: TGTGCCAGCAGCTTGGTTGGGCCAGGGACCCAGTACTTC. Encoded protein: CASSLVGPGTQYF.

V is TRBV9 and J is TRBJ1-3; a weak D match, TRBD1 (6 bases). Germline V gives CDR1 SGDLS, CDR2 YYNGEE. This CDR3 region has 15 residues. V was clipped by 0 bases and J by 1 base, with 8 bases between them. CDR3 nucleotides: TGTGCCAGCAGCGTAGGGGGGACATCTGGAAACACCATATATTTT. Translating gives CASSVGGTSGNTIYF.

The V call is TRBV10-1, the J call TRBJ1-4; tentative D call: TRBD1 (5 bases). V lost 7 bases to trimming and J lost 7 bases, with 19 bases between them. From germline, CDR1 is WNHNN and CDR2 SYGVQD (reference sequence). This CDR3 spans 15 amino acids. In DNA, the CDR3 is TGCGCCAGCACCGGCGGGGGAGAAGGGAGTGAAAAACTGTTTTTT. Its translation is CASTGGGEGSEKLFF.

The V gene is TRBV7-2, the J gene TRBJ2-7, with 8 bases lining up with TRBD1. The CDR3 is 14 residues long. J gave up 7 bases and V 1 base, and 6 bases lay outside the gene matches. Germline V CDR1 and CDR2: SGHTA, FQGNSA. CDR3 sequence (DNA): TGTGCCAGCAGCTTAGTGGGGACAGGCCTAGAGCAGTACTTC. The encoded protein is CASSLVGTGLEQYF.

This clone is a singleton in its sample. The chain carries TRBV5-1 and TRBJ2-7, with 8 bases aligning to TRBD2. The CDR3 is 13 residues long. J lost 4 bases, V lost 6 bases, and 6 bases had no gene match. In germline, CDR1 is SGHRS, CDR2 YFSETQ. In nucleotides, the CDR3 is TGCGCCAGCACCGCGGGGGGAAGGTACGAGCAGTACTTC. Encoded protein: CASTAGGRYEQYF.

The CDR3 sequence is CASSVAGTQETQYF. The CDR3 DNA reads as TGTGCCAGCAGCGTAGCGGGTACCCAAGAGACCCAGTACTTC. The rearrangement joins TRBV9 to TRBJ2-5, with D unclear. This CDR3 spans 14 amino acids. Germline V gene data show CDR1 as SGDLS and CDR2 as YYNGEE. Trimming pared 0 bases from V and 1 base from J, leaving 7 bases between.

Turning to this clone: Within the sample, other DNA sequences also encode this same CDR3. The rearrangement joins TRBV4-1 to TRBJ2-7, with D unresolved. The CDR3 totals 15 residues. Germline values: CDR1 MGHRA, CDR2 YSYEKL. Deletions cut 1 base from V and 0 bases from J, with 10 bases between. CDR3 sequence (DNA): TGCGCCAGCAGCCAAGTCGCCAGCGCCTCCTACGAGCAGTACTTC. Translation gives CASSQVASASYEQYF.

The CDR3 spells CASHTLGTANTGELFF. CDR3 DNA: TGCGCCAGCCACACTCTCGGGACAGCAAACACCGGGGAGCTGTTTTTT. The chain has TRBV5-1 and TRBJ2-2; 7 bases map to TRBD1. Germline CDR1 SGHRS, CDR2 YFSETQ. The CDR3 consists of 16 residues. The junction had 11 bases not matched to a gene; V was cut back by 7 bases and J by 2 bases.

J is TRBJ1-2 and V is TRBV18, with 7 bases identical to TRBD1. Trimming took 5 bases from V and 3 from J; bases not matched to a gene: 6. The CDR3 is 14 residues long. The germline V gene has CDR1 KGHSH and CDR2 LQKENI. The CDR3 nucleotides are TGTGCCAGCTCAAGCTGGACAGGCTACTATGGCTACACCTTC. Protein sequence: CASSSWTGYYGYTF.